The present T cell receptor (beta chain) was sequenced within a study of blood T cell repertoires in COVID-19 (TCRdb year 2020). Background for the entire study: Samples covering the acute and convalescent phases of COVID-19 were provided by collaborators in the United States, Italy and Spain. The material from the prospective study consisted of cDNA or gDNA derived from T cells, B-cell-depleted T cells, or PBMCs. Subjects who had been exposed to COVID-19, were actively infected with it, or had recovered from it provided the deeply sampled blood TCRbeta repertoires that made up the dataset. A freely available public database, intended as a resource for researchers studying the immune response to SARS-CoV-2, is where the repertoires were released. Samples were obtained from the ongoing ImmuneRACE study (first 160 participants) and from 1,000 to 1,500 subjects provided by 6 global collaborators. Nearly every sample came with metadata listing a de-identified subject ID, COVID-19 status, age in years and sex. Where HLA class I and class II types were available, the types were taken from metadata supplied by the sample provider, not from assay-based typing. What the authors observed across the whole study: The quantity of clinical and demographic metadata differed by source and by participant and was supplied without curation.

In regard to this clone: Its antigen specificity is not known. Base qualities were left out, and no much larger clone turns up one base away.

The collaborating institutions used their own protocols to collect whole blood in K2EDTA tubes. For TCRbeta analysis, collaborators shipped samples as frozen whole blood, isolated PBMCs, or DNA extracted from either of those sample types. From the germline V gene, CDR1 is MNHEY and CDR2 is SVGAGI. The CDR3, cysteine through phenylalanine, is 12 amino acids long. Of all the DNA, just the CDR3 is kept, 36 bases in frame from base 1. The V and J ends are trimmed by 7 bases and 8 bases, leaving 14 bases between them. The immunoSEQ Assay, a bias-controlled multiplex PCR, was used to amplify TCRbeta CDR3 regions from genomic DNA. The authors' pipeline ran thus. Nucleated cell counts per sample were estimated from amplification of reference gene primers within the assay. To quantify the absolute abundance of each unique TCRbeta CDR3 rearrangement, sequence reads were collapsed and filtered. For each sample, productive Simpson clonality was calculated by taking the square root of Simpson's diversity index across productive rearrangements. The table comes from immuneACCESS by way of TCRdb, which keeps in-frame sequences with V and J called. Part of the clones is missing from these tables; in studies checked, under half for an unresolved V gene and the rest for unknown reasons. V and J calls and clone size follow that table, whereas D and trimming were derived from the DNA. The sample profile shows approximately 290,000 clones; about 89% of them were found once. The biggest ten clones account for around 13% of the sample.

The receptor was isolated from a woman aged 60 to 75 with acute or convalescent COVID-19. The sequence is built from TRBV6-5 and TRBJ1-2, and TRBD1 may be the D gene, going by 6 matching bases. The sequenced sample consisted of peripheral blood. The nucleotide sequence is TGTGCCAGCAAAGCAGGGGTATTGGGCTACACCTTC. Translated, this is CASKAGVLGYTF.